The clone carrying this T cell receptor beta chain was seen only a few times. Per the germline V gene, CDR1 is MGHRA and CDR2 is YSYEKL. The CDR3 totals 16 residues. The V gene lost 1 base and the J gene lost 8 bases, with 20 bases spanning the gap. This sample is part of a study of cytomegalovirus exposure and HLA in healthy donors. 13 Jbeta primers and 60 Vbeta primers were used for the PCR. Here immunoSEQ multiplex PCR was the method, and the copy in TCRdb shows in-frame clones only, minus some. This table has roughly 100,000 clones, roughly 15% appearing once. The clonotype comes from a female donor in good health and CMV-seronegative. The sample taken for sequencing was PBMCs. The chain combines TRBV4-1 with TRBJ1-2; D gene ambiguous. CDR3 sequence reads: CASSQVSGTGLGGYTF. The DNA of the CDR3 is TGCGCCAGCAGCCAAGTTTCAGGAACGGGATTGGGCGGCTACACCTTC.